This TCR beta chain was sequenced for a study of T cells in Graves' hyperthyroidism and ophthalmopathy. Study-level findings and limits: From stable hyperthyroidism, ophthalmopathy was separated by a 13 V-J model.

Amplification of TCR beta CDR3 regions used RNA as the template. TCR CDR3 regions were first amplified by RT-PCR with HTBI primers. Each CDR3 protein is one row after TCRdb ran MiXCR on the multiplex PCR reads. The sample includes under 400,000 distinct CDR3 sequences, around a sixth of them seen just once. The length of the CDR3 is 15 residues. Per the germline V gene, CDR1 is MDHEN and CDR2 is SYDVKM. Diagnosis of hyperthyroidism was new in patients aged 18 to 65, and its duration was under 2 months. Any patient presenting with uncontrolled infection, other autoimmune disease, pregnancy or lactation was left out. Orbital computed tomography and thyroid ultrasound, together with serum TRAb and thyroxine and clinical symptoms, were used for diagnoses. This clonotype turned up a few times. Its cognate antigen is unknown. A much larger clone lies one base from this, so it may be a read error.

The J gene is TRBJ2-5, the V gene TRBV28; a possible D gene is TRBD1 (6 bases). The J call could be wrong; TRBJ2-1 is a better fit for the DNA end. The sample was blood. The source of this sequence is a woman in her 50s with Graves' hyperthyroidism. The CDR3 DNA reads TGTGCCAGCAGTCAAGACAGGTTATTTAGGGAGACCCAGTTCTTC. It is translated as CASSQDRLFRETQFF.